The rows below give T cell receptor beta chains drawn from one sample of a study of blood T cell repertoires in COVID-19. TCRdb's copy holds only in-frame clones and misses some; the assay was immunoSEQ multiplex PCR. The repertoire includes about 250,000 clones, approximately 90% of them detected once, and over 2% sits in the top ten. The material sequenced was PBMCs or T cells enriched from blood (not recorded which). The receptor set was obtained from a woman aged 18-35 years who had recovered from COVID-19. The CDR3 runs from the conserved cysteine through the conserved F or W. The D gene is left open where the match is weak. The size field is filled for only some rows; it gives once, few, many or a size class.

>.|.|TRBV7-2|TRBJ1-2
CASSWGGSYGYTF
TGTGCCAGCAGCTGGGGGGGAAGCTATGGCTACACCTTC
>TRBD1|.|TRBV28|TRBJ2-7
CASSQDRDSYEQYF
TGTGCCAGCAGCCAAGACAGGGACTCCTACGAGCAGTACTTC
>TRBD1|.|TRBV2|TRBJ2-3
CASSEVTGGTDTQYF
TGTGCCAGCAGTGAAGTTACAGGGGGCACAGATACGCAGTATTTT
>.|.|TRBV7-9|TRBJ1-1
CASSRDRSSTEAFF
TGTGCCAGCAGCCGAGACAGGTCGTCCACTGAAGCTTTCTTT
>TRBD1|.|TRBV19|TRBJ2-7
CASSPGQGAYEQYF
TGTGCCAGTAGTCCCGGACAGGGGGCCTACGAGCAGTACTTC
>TRBD1|once|TRBV7-9|TRBJ1-1
CASSLGVQGSSEAFF
TGTGCCAGCAGCTTAGGAGTACAGGGGAGTTCGGAAGCTTTCTTT
>TRBD1|.|TRBV7-8|TRBJ1-2
CASSLLSRGPFYGYTF
TGTGCCAGCAGCTTACTATCCAGGGGGCCCTTCTATGGCTACACCTTC
>TRBD2|.|TRBV9|TRBJ2-7
CASSVAAGGSYEQYF
TGTGCCAGCAGCGTAGCTGCGGGGGGATCGTACGAGCAGTACTTC
>TRBD1|.|TRBV15|TRBJ1-2
CATSNRDRVTYTF
TGTGCCACCAGCAACCGGGACAGGGTGACCTACACCTTC
>.|.|TRBV9|TRBJ1-2
CASGTSTYGYTF
TGTGCCAGCGGGACAAGCACCTATGGCTACACCTTC
>TRBD2|few|TRBV7-9|TRBJ2-3
CASSLAGGGLSTDTQYF
TGTGCCAGCAGCTTAGCTGGCGGGGGGTTGAGCACAGATACGCAGTATTTT
>.|.|TRBV7-9|TRBJ2-7
CASSQPMDTSSYEQYF
TGTGCCAGCAGCCAACCTATGGACACCAGCTCCTACGAGCAGTACTTC
>.|.|TRBV7-9|TRBJ2-5
CASSRGETQYF
TGTGCCAGCAGCCGAGGGGAGACCCAGTACTTC
>.|.|TRBV5-4|TRBJ2-7
CASSLYARAYEQYF
TGTGCCAGCAGCTTGTACGCTAGAGCGTACGAGCAGTACTTC
>TRBD2|.|TRBV6-5|TRBJ2-7
CASKAGGDHYEQYF
TGTGCCAGCAAAGCGGGGGGGGATCACTACGAGCAGTACTTC
>TRBD1|.|TRBV2|TRBJ2-5
CASSAGQGETQYF
TGTGCCAGCAGTGCGGGACAGGGGGAGACCCAGTACTTC
>TRBD1|.|TRBV2|TRBJ2-6
CAVPAGGQGAGANVLTF
TGTGCCGTCCCCGCCGGGGGACAGGGGGCTGGGGCCAACGTCCTGACTTTC
>TRBD1|.|TRBV3-1/TRBV3-2|TRBJ2-1
CASSPRTGSNEQFF
TGTGCCAGCAGCCCCCGGACAGGGTCGAATGAGCAGTTCTTC
>TRBD1|.|TRBV15|TRBJ1-1
CATSRTQTGGFEAFF
TGTGCCACCAGCAGAACGCAGACAGGGGGCTTTGAAGCTTTCTTT
>TRBD1|few|TRBV5-4|TRBJ1-2
CASSFQYPGGQAANYGYTF
TGTGCCAGCAGCTTCCAATATCCCGGAGGACAGGCAGCTAACTATGGCTACACCTTC
>TRBD2|.|TRBV9|TRBJ2-7
CASSVGTSIFEQYF
TGTGCCAGCAGCGTGGGGACTAGCATATTCGAGCAGTACTTC
>.|.|TRBV7-2|TRBJ1-2
CASSLAGHPYGYTF
TGTGCCAGCAGCTTAGCGGGACACCCGTATGGCTACACCTTC
>TRBD2|.|TRBV4-2|TRBJ2-1
CASSQGLGNWNEQFF
TGTGCCAGCAGCCAGGGACTAGGTAATTGGAATGAGCAGTTCTTC
>TRBD2|.|TRBV19|TRBJ2-3
CASSRQIRASGVVDTQYF
TGTGCCAGTAGTCGCCAAATTCGGGCTAGCGGGGTTGTAGATACGCAGTATTTT
>.|.|TRBV28|TRBJ1-2
CASSDGINAYGYTF
TGTGCCAGCAGCGACGGGATCAATGCCTATGGCTACACCTTC
>.|.|TRBV30|TRBJ2-1
CAWTGYEIDEQFF
TGTGCCTGGACGGGATATGAGATCGATGAGCAGTTCTTC
>TRBD1|.|TRBV7-9|TRBJ1-2
CASSLWDRGQYGYTF
TGTGCCAGCAGCCTCTGGGACAGGGGGCAATATGGCTACACCTTC
>TRBD1|.|TRBV27|TRBJ2-1
CASSYGTDNEQFF
TGTGCCAGCAGTTATGGGACAGACAATGAGCAGTTCTTC
>.|.|TRBV3-1/TRBV3-2|TRBJ2-1
CASSQDPRQYNEQFF
TGTGCCAGCAGCCAAGATCCCCGACAGTACAATGAGCAGTTCTTC
>TRBD1|.|TRBV7-3|TRBJ2-1
CASSFDRGSDEQFF
TGTGCCAGCAGCTTTGACAGGGGTTCGGATGAGCAGTTCTTC